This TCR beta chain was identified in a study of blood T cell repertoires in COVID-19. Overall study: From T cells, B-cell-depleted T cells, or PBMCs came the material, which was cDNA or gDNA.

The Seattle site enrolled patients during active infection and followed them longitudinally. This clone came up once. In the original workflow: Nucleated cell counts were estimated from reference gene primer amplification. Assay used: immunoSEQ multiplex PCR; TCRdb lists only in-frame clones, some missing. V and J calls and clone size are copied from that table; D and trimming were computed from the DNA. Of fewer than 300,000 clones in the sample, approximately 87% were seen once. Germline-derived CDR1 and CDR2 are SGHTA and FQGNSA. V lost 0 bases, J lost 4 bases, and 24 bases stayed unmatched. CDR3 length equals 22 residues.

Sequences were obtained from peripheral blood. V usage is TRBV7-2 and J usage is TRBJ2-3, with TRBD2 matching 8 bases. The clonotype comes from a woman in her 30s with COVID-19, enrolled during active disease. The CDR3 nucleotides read TGTGCCAGCAGCTTAGCCTGGTCGTATTGGGGCGGGGGGCCCGAGTCGCCAGATACGCAGTATTTT. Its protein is CASSLAWSYWGGGPESPDTQYF.